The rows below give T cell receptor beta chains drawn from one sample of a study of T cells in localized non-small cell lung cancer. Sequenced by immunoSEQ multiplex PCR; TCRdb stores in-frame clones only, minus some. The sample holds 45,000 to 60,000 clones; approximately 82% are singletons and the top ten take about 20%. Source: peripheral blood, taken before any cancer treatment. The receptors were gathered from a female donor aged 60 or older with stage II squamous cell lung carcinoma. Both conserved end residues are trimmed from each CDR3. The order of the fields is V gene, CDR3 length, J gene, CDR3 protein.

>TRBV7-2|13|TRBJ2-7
ASSLDGNVPYEQY
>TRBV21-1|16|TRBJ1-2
ASSNAAQGARFNYGYT
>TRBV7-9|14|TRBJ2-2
ASSRPTGGYTGELF
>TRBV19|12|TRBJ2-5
ASNPSWRAETQY
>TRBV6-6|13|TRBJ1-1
ASSPKGQRNTEAF
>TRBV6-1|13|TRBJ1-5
ASRGDNLSNQPQH
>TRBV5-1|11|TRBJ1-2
ASSLRVNYGYT
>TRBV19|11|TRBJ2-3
ASTGDGTDTQY
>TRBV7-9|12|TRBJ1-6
ASSLGQGHSPLH
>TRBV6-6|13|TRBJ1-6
ASSWEGSYNSPLH
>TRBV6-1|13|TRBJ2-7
ASSVKSQGSYEQY
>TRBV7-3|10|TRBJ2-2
ASSPSTGELF
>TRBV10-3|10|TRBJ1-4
AISEQGEKLF
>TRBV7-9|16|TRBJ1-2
ASSLLTEQWAYRNGYT
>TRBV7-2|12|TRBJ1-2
ASSLTDGFYGYT
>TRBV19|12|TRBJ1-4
ASSQGAGNEKLF
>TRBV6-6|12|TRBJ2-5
ASQRLGTQETQY
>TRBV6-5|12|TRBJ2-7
ASSYSGTGAEQY
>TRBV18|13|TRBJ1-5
ASSPPQGKGQPQH
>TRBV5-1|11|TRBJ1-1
ASSVQENTEAF
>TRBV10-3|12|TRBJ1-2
AISEWGQAQGYT
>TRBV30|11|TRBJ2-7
AWSRTSSYEQY
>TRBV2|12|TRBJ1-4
ASTADSANEKLF
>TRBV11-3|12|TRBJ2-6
ASSPGGGANVLT
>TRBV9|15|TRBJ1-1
ASNQGTGGSRSTEAF
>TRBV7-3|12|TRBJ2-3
ASSLGPNTDTQY
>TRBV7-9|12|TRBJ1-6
ASTTGGNNSPLH
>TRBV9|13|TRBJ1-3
ASSVVGQPGNTIY
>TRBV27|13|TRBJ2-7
ASSSIAGGSYEQY
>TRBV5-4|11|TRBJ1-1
ASSLIENTEAF
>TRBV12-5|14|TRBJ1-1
ASGLVLGGPRGQAF
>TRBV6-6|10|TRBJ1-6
ASRNSNSPLH
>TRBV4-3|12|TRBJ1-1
ASSQEPGNTEAF
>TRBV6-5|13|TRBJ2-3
ASSPGGARADTQY
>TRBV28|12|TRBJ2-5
ASSPRDFRETQY
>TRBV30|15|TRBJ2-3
ACSLEPGLAVTDTQY
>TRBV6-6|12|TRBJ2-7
ASSIRDQQYEQY
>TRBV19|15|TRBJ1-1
ASSHTGGEAVNTEAF
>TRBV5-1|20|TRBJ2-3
ASSLDWVTAGGPLASTDTQY
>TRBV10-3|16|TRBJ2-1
AISESGAGGLGYNEQF
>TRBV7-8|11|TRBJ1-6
ASSLTGNSPLH
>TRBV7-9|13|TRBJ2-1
ASSLVTGSYNEQF